This T cell receptor (beta chain) was documented in a study of blood T cell repertoires in COVID-19 (dated by TCRdb to 2018 to 2020). General notes on the study: Samples from collaborators originated in the United States, Italy and Spain and spanned both the acute and convalescent phases of COVID-19. The material from the prospective study consisted of cDNA or gDNA derived from T cells, B-cell-depleted T cells, or PBMCs. Subjects who had been exposed to COVID-19, were actively infected with it, or had recovered from it provided the deeply sampled blood TCRbeta repertoires that made up the dataset. The repertoires were made available in a free public database intended to serve as a resource for research on the immune response to SARS-CoV-2. Samples came from the ongoing ImmuneRACE study (first 160 participants) plus 1,254 subjects from 6 global collaborators. A de-identified subject ID, COVID-19 status, age in years and sex were almost always included in the sample metadata. Where HLA class I and class II types were available, the types were taken from metadata supplied by the sample provider, not from assay-based typing.

Samples from volunteer blood donors who had recovered from COVID-19 were contributed by a second Seattle source. Collaborating institutions collected whole blood in K2EDTA tubes following their own protocols. For TCRbeta analysis, collaborators shipped samples as frozen whole blood, isolated PBMCs, or DNA extracted from either of those sample types. V and J are truncated by 2 bases and 4 bases respectively, leaving an intervening sequence of 5 bases. CDR1 and CDR2 (MRHNA, SNTAGT) derive from the germline V gene. Measured from the cysteine to the phenylalanine, the CDR3 is 12 residues long. The kept DNA is CDR3 alone, 36 bases in frame from the first base. Beyond this particular receptor, the publication reports: The amount of clinical and demographic metadata varied by source and participant and was provided uncurated.

TCRbeta CDR3 regions were amplified from genomic DNA using the immunoSEQ Assay, a bias-controlled multiplex PCR. Per the authors' processing: The number of nucleated cells in each sample was estimated from the amplification of reference gene primers within the assay. To quantify the absolute abundance of each unique TCRbeta CDR3 rearrangement, sequence reads were collapsed and filtered. For each sample, productive Simpson clonality was calculated as the square root of Simpson's diversity index across productive rearrangements. Entries here come from immuneACCESS through TCRdb and include only in-frame sequences with V and J called. Some clones fail to appear in such tables; in the studies checked, an unresolved V gene covers under half of the shortfall, and the cause of the remainder is unknown. V and J calls and clone size follow that table, whereas D and trimming were derived from the DNA. This sample holds a few hundred thousand clones; approximately 86% were observed only once. The ten largest clones take up about 9.8% of the sample.

Note on this clone: Its recognized antigen is unknown. There are no base qualities to consult, and no much larger clone falls within one base.

The TCR originated in a man in his forties who had recovered from COVID-19. Sequencing used peripheral blood. Here the chain combines TRBV6-4 and TRBJ1-2; the D segment could be TRBD1, given 5 matching bases. The CDR3 region: CASSDRGYGYTF. The DNA sequence is given as TGTGCCAGCAGTGACAGGGGCTATGGCTACACCTTC.